This T cell receptor (beta chain) was obtained from a study of T cell repertoires in cytomegalovirus infection. Looking at the study overall: Both CMV infection and a matching HLA type were indicated by public TCR beta signatures.

MiXCR was run by TCRdb on the reads, yielding one entry per CDR3 protein. The sample shows about 60,000 distinct CDR3 sequences, 25% to 40% of them seen only once. Looked up from germline, CDR1 is MDHEN and CDR2 is SYDVKM. The CDR3 sequence is 17 residues long. Trimming took off 8 bases at V and 2 bases at J, with 23 bases between the two ends. This clonotype was recorded a few times. Its matching antigen is unknown. The chain employs TRBV28 and TRBJ2-3; TRBD1 might be the D (5 bases). Sequencing input: PBMCs, sequenced either directly or after in vitro stimulation (not recorded which). The receptor's source is a human donor in good health (CMV status not recorded). Some clones in this sample may be carry-over from other donors' samples. The CDR3 sequence is CASLWPIAGPVTDTQYF. The CDR3 coding sequence is TGTGCCAGCCTGTGGCCGATTGCAGGGCCTGTCACAGATACGCAGTATTTT.